This T cell receptor beta chain was documented in a study of blood T cell repertoires in COVID-19 (dated by TCRdb to about 2020). Broadly, across the study: Collaborator samples came from the United States, Italy and Spain and covered acute and convalescent phases of COVID-19. The repertoires were made available in a free public database intended to serve as a resource for research on the immune response to SARS-CoV-2. A de-identified subject ID, COVID-19 status, age in years and sex were almost always included in the sample metadata. Where available, HLA class I and class II types were taken from metadata supplied by the sample provider and were not determined by assay-based typing. Subjects who had been exposed to COVID-19, were actively infected with it, or had recovered from it provided the deeply sampled blood TCRbeta repertoires that made up the dataset. Samples were obtained from the ongoing ImmuneRACE study (first 160 participants) and from 1,200 or so subjects provided by 6 global collaborators. The material from the prospective study consisted of cDNA or gDNA derived from T cells, B-cell-depleted T cells, or PBMCs.

V trim: 3 bases; J trim: 6 bases; unmatched bases: 3. The CDR1 and CDR2 encoded by the germline V gene are MGHRA and YSYEKL. The CDR3 numbers 13 residues from cysteine through phenylalanine. Left in the record is the CDR3 DNA by itself, 39 bases read in frame from the first base. TCRbeta CDR3 regions were amplified from genomic DNA using the immunoSEQ Assay, a bias-controlled multiplex PCR. The original methods were these. The number of nucleated cells in each sample was estimated by amplification of reference gene primers within the assay. Sequence reads were collapsed and filtered to measure the absolute abundance of every unique TCRbeta CDR3 rearrangement. For each sample, productive Simpson clonality was calculated by taking the square root of Simpson's diversity index across productive rearrangements. This immuneACCESS table, as held by TCRdb, lists in-frame sequences with V and J called but not all clones. Of the missing ones, under half trace to an unresolved V gene in checked studies; the others have no known cause. Clone size and V and J calls were adopted from that table, with D and trimming inferred from the DNA. For this sample there are some 58,000 clones; around nine tenths appear just once. Of the sample, less than 9% is held by the ten largest clones.

Study-wide conclusions, independent of this receptor: The quantity of clinical and demographic metadata differed by source and by participant and was supplied without curation.

Collaborating institutions collected whole blood in K2EDTA tubes following their own protocols. Collaborator samples were shipped for TCRbeta analysis as frozen whole blood, isolated PBMCs, or DNA extracted from either sample type. With respect to this clone: Its antigen is still unknown. The sample holds no much larger clone one base away, and base qualities are not on file.

What was sequenced was peripheral blood. This sequence uses TRBV4-1 and TRBJ1-2; 8 central bases correspond to TRBD1. The source of this sequence is a man between 45 and 60 years old with active COVID-19. The DNA sequence is given as TGCGCCAGCAGCCAGTTACAGGGGGATGGCTACACCTTC. Its protein is CASSQLQGDGYTF.